This T cell receptor (beta chain) was obtained from a study of identical twins. J lost 6 bases, V lost 4 bases, and 11 bases had no gene match. CDR3 length: 17 amino acids. Looked up from germline, CDR1 is SEHNR and CDR2 is FQNEAQ (reference sequence). Broader study findings: Findings came from cross-sectional statistics, without long-term follow-up of donors. Excess low generation probability was seen in twin-shared out-of-frame alpha sequences.

Template switching (which added a universal primer site) was used, and cDNA carried unique molecular identifiers. Using its own MiXCR run on the 5' RACE reads, TCRdb lists one record per CDR3 protein. The sample has approximately 670,000 distinct CDR3 sequences, roughly 6% seen once; the top ten hold approximately 2%. This clonotype was picked up a small number of times. Its specificity is not known. The clonotype originates from a young man in good health. This sequence joins TRBV7-9 and TRBJ2-7; 14 positions agree with TRBD2. The specimen sequenced was naive T cells sorted from blood. The CDR3 bases are TGTGCCAGCAGCTCTTGGAAGACTAGCGGGAGGGCCTCCGAGCAGTACTTC. Amino acid sequence: CASSSWKTSGRASEQYF.